The rows below give T cell receptor beta chains drawn from one sample of a study of blood T cell repertoires in COVID-19. TCRdb's table, derived via immunoSEQ multiplex PCR, lists solely in-frame clones and lacks some. The data show 200,000 to 300,000 clones, with around 89% seen just once and roughly 3.3% held by the top ten. The material sequenced was peripheral blood. The receptors were gathered from a middle-aged woman with acute or convalescent COVID-19. Both conserved end residues are part of each CDR3. A D gene is named only where the DNA matches it firmly. A clone size is listed for some rows: how often the clone was seen (once, few, many), or a class if it is expanded.

d_call | j_call | v_call | clone_size | cdr3_aa | cdr3_nt
TRBD2 | TRBJ2-5 | TRBV20-1 | . | CSASSGGLETQYF | TGCAGTGCTAGTAGCGGGGGTCTAGAGACCCAGTACTTC
TRBD1 | TRBJ1-4 | TRBV5-1 | . | CASSSGQGIEKLFF | TGCGCCAGCAGTTCGGGACAGGGTATAGAAAAACTGTTTTTT
TRBD1 | TRBJ1-1 | TRBV5-1 | once | CASSLAPGGLNTEAFF | TGCGCCAGCAGCTTGGCCCCAGGGGGGCTAAACACTGAAGCTTTCTTT
TRBD2 | TRBJ2-4 | TRBV9 | . | CASSATGLAGGPSIQYF | TGTGCCAGCAGCGCAACTGGACTAGCGGGGGGGCCCTCCATTCAGTACTTC
. | TRBJ1-5 | TRBV10-3 | . | CAISGRAGEQPQHF | TGTGCCATCAGTGGGCGGGCCGGGGAACAGCCCCAGCATTTT
TRBD1 | TRBJ1-4 | TRBV4-2 | . | CASSQPDRGLFF | TGTGCCAGCAGCCAACCGGACAGGGGGCTGTTTTTT
. | TRBJ1-2 | TRBV11-2 | once | CASSLGERDYGYTF | TGTGCCAGCAGCTTAGGCGAGAGGGACTATGGCTACACCTTC
. | TRBJ1-1 | TRBV6-5 | . | CASSYSSRVNTEAFF | TGTGCCAGCAGTTACTCTTCTCGGGTAAACACTGAAGCTTTCTTT
. | TRBJ1-2 | TRBV4-1 | . | CASSQGPGGALNYGYTF | TGCGCCAGCAGCCAAGGGCCCGGGGGTGCCCTTAACTATGGCTACACCTTC
. | TRBJ1-1 | TRBV11-1 | once | CASSPPLTEAFF | TGTGCCAGCAGCCCCCCCCTCACTGAAGCTTTCTTT
. | TRBJ2-3 | TRBV27 | . | CASSFRGSTDTQYF | TGTGCCAGCAGTTTTCGAGGGTCCACAGATACGCAGTATTTT
TRBD1 | TRBJ1-1 | TRBV29-1 | . | CSAEKFRFRDRAFTDTEAFF | TGCAGCGCTGAGAAGTTCCGATTCCGGGACAGGGCGTTTACGGACACTGAAGCTTTCTTT
. | TRBJ1-2 | TRBV7-8 | . | CASSLGQGIYGYTF | TGTGCCAGCAGCTTGGGGCAGGGGATCTATGGCTACACCTTC
. | TRBJ1-5 | TRBV12-3/TRBV12-4 | . | CASSFTKDQPQHF | TGTGCCAGCAGTTTCACTAAGGATCAGCCCCAGCATTTT
TRBD1 | TRBJ1-1 | TRBV2 | . | CASSEAMTGRTEAFF | TGTGCCAGCAGTGAAGCGATGACAGGGCGAACTGAAGCTTTCTTT
TRBD2 | TRBJ2-1 | TRBV6-5 | . | CASSYSAGETYNEQFF | TGTGCCAGCAGTTACTCTGCGGGGGAAACCTACAATGAGCAGTTCTTC
TRBD1 | TRBJ1-4 | TRBV5-1 | . | CASSYGQGNEKLFF | TGCGCCAGCAGCTACGGACAGGGCAATGAAAAACTGTTTTTT
. | TRBJ1-2 | TRBV29-1 | . | CSVVRGTGGYTF | TGCAGCGTTGTCCGGGGGACGGGTGGCTACACCTTC
TRBD2 | TRBJ2-1 | TRBV10-3 | . | CAIKGTSGGADNEQFF | TGTGCCATCAAGGGGACTAGCGGGGGGGCCGACAATGAGCAGTTCTTC
. | TRBJ1-6 | TRBV18 | . | CASSPNDGDSYNSPLHF | TGTGCCAGCTCGCCAAACGACGGAGACTCCTATAATTCACCCCTCCACTTT
. | TRBJ1-1 | TRBV5-4 | . | CASSLRDEAFF | TGTGCCAGCAGCTTACGGGATGAAGCTTTCTTT
TRBD1 | TRBJ1-1 | TRBV29-1 | few | CSAWTGETEAFF | TGCAGCGCATGGACAGGGGAGACTGAAGCTTTCTTT